A single sample is the source of the 29 T cell receptor beta chains below, sequenced in a study of blood T cell repertoires in COVID-19. Data came from immunoSEQ multiplex PCR; TCRdb stores just in-frame clones and leaves some out. The sample includes some 80,000 clones, around four fifths of them seen just once. Specimen: peripheral blood. These TCRs come from a human donor in a cohort sampled during active COVID-19.

This clone qualifies as medium-sized (0.01 to 0.1%). The V and J genes are TRBV28 and TRBJ1-5, with D maybe TRBD1 (6 bases). V lost 5 bases and J lost 1, with 15 bases in between. The germline V gene encodes CDR1 MDHEN and CDR2 SYDVKM. This CDR3 comprises 16 residues. The CDR3 nucleotides read TGTGCCAGCAGTAGGAGCAGGGGATGGAGCAATCAGCCCCAGCATTTT. Protein sequence: CASSRSRGWSNQPQHF.

The V call is TRBV6-4, the J call TRBJ1-2; 7 bases agree with TRBD1. J gave up 8 bases and V 2 bases, and 8 bases lay outside the gene matches. The germline V gene encodes CDR1 MRHNA and CDR2 SNTAGT. The CDR3 has 14 residues. CDR3 nucleotide sequence: TGTGCCAGCAGTGACGAGGGGGCGCCTCGCGGCTACACCTTC. Translation: CASSDEGAPRGYTF.

The chain has TRBV3-1 (or the pseudogene TRBV3-2) and TRBJ2-3; D not resolved. Trimming removed 1 base at V and 2 bases at J, with 10 bases between. Germline V gives CDR1 LGHDT, CDR2 YNNKEL (reference sequence). The CDR3 spans 15 residues. The CDR3, as DNA: TGTGCCAGCAGCCAAGGCGTCTTCTACACAGATACGCAGTATTTT. Protein sequence: CASSQGVFYTDTQYF.

V is TRBV11-2 and J is TRBJ1-1, with a weak D call TRBD1 (5 bases). From germline, CDR1 is SGHAT and CDR2 FQNNGV. Between the trimmed V and J ends, which lost 1 base and 3 bases, there was a span of 12 bases. CDR3 length: 15 amino acids. This CDR3 is CASSLGGGVDTEAFF. CDR3 in DNA: TGTGCCAGCAGCTTAGGGGGAGGGGTGGACACTGAAGCTTTCTTT.

The rearrangement uses TRBV11-2 and TRBJ2-5, with TRBD1 identical over 8 bases. The CDR3 spans 16 residues. Germline V gives CDR1 SGHAT, CDR2 FQNNGV. V lost 0 bases and J lost 4; bases outside the gene matches: 7. CDR3 sequence (DNA): TGTGCCAGCAGCTTAGATAAGGCAGGGGGCGCAGAGACCCAGTACTTC. Translating gives CASSLDKAGGAETQYF.

Concerning this clone itself: One end of the junction fails to match germline, which may point to a read error. The genes are TRBV30 and TRBJ1-5, with 11 bases lining up with TRBD1. The V gene's germline CDR1 is GTSNPN and CDR2 SVGIG (reference sequence). CDR3 length equals 16 residues. CDR3 coding DNA: TGTGCCTGGAGTGTATCGGGACAGGGGGGCGGTCAGTCCCAGCATTTT. This codes for CAWSVSGQGGGQSQHF. Full variable domain (outside the CDR3, taken from reference TRBV30 and TRBJ1-5): SQTIHQWPATLVQPVGSPLSLECTVEGTSNPNLYWYRQAAGRGLQLLFYSVGIGQISSEVPQNLSASRPQDRQFILSSKKLLLSDSGFYLCAWSVSGQGGGQSQHFGDGTRLSIL.

V usage is TRBV25-1 and J usage is TRBJ1-6, with unresolved D. This CDR3 region has 12 residues. Germline V gives CDR1 MGHDK, CDR2 SYGVNS. Trimming stripped 4 bases from V and 10 bases from J, with 8 bases between. CDR3 residues: CASSGVGSPLHF. CDR3 coding DNA: TGTGCCAGCAGTGGGGTCGGGTCACCCCTCCACTTT.

This chain links TRBV19 with TRBJ2-1; 8 bases are shared with TRBD1. CDR3 size: 17 residues. After removal of 5 bases from V and 1 base from J, the junction contained 10 bases not matched to a gene. Germline V gene lookup returns CDR1 LNHDA and CDR2 SQIVND (reference sequence). DNA for the CDR3: TGTGCCAGTAGTCCCGATTCAGGGGGCGGTTCCTACAATGAGCAGTTCTTC. This sequence encodes CASSPDSGGGSYNEQFF.

The DNA of the CDR3 is TGTGCCAGCAGCCGACCAATGACTAGCAACGGGGATGAGCAGTTCTTC. Translated, it gives CASSRPMTSNGDEQFF. The chain recombines TRBV3-1 (or the pseudogene TRBV3-2) with TRBJ2-1; 7 bases agree with TRBD2. The V gene's germline CDR1 is LGHDT and CDR2 YNNKEL (reference sequence). The CDR3 is made up of 16 amino acids. The V and J ends lost 4 bases and 8 bases, in that order; junction bases with no gene match: 14.

The chain has TRBV19 and TRBJ1-5; no definite D call. Germline CDR1 and CDR2: LNHDA and SQIVND (reference sequence). This CDR3 has 11 amino acids. V was pared by 11 bases and J by 1 base, with 6 bases between. Here the CDR3 reads CAAGSNQPQHF. CDR3 coding DNA: TGTGCCGCGGGGAGCAATCAGCCCCAGCATTTT.

The rearrangement joins TRBV10-3 to TRBJ2-7, with a weak D call TRBD2 (7 bases). The CDR3 is 15 residues long. CDR1 is ENHRY and CDR2 is SYGVKD in the germline V gene. Trimming took off 7 bases at V and 3 bases at J, with 19 bases between the two ends. The CDR3 nucleotides read TGTGCCATCACCCGAGGGGGGGACGGCGTCTACGAGCAGTACTTC. Translated, it gives CAITRGGDGVYEQYF.

This chain connects TRBV2 to TRBJ1-5, with D perhaps matching TRBD1 (6 bases). CDR1 and CDR2 (germline): SNHLY, FYNNEI. V lost 4 bases to trimming and J lost 0 bases, with 16 bases between them. The CDR3 runs 17 residues. The CDR3 region is CASSGGQKIYSNQPQHF. The CDR3 nucleotides are TGTGCCAGCAGTGGAGGACAGAAGATATATAGCAATCAGCCCCAGCATTTT.

The rearrangement uses TRBV7-3 and TRBJ2-1, with 11 bases matching TRBD2. Germline CDR1 reads SGHTA; CDR2 reads FQGTGA. The CDR3 totals 15 residues. Unmatched junction bases numbered 3, after V lost 2 bases and J lost 6 bases. The DNA for the CDR3 is TGTGCCAGCAGCTTACTAGCGGGGGGCCTCAATGAGCAGTTCTTC. It yields the protein CASSLLAGGLNEQFF.

This rearrangement joins TRBV27 to TRBJ2-6; D ambiguous. Germline-derived CDR1 and CDR2 are MNHEY and SMNVEV (reference sequence). This CDR3 has 14 amino acids. Deletions cut 7 bases from V and 2 bases from J, with 9 bases between. Written as DNA, the CDR3 is TGTGCCAGCACCCATGGCCCTGGGGCCAACGTCCTGACTTTC. Protein sequence: CASTHGPGANVLTF.

This chain uses TRBV3-1 (or the pseudogene TRBV3-2) with TRBJ2-7, with D perhaps matching TRBD2 (5 bases). Trimming took 3 bases from V and 7 from J, leaving 13 bases between them. Per the germline V gene, CDR1 is LGHDT and CDR2 is YNNKEL (reference sequence). This CDR3 contains 13 residues. CDR3 sequence: CASSHGIPEEQYF. CDR3 nucleotides: TGTGCCAGCAGCCACGGGATCCCAGAGGAGCAGTACTTC.

Worth noting for this clone: The same CDR3 arises from other DNA sequences in this sample as well. The J gene is TRBJ2-5, the V gene TRBV5-1; D possibly corresponds to TRBD1 (6 bases). The germline CDR1 and CDR2 sequences are SGHRS and YFSETQ. Trimming removed 4 bases from V and 4 bases from J, with 17 bases in between. CDR3 length equals 15 residues. The CDR3 reads CASSLGTGRGETQYF. The CDR3 bases are TGCGCCAGCAGCCTGGGTACAGGGCGAGGAGAGACCCAGTACTTC.

V usage is TRBV2 and J usage is TRBJ1-1; D possibly corresponds to TRBD1 (6 bases). The CDR3 spans 13 residues. Germline values: CDR1 SNHLY, CDR2 FYNNEI. The V end lost 11 bases, the J end lost 2 bases, and 15 bases lay between the germline ends. CDR3 amino acids: CAGRAGANTEAFF. The CDR3 nucleotides are TGTGCCGGGCGGGCAGGGGCCAACACTGAAGCTTTCTTT.

A few counts support this clone. The chain uses TRBV7-2 and TRBJ2-1, with 8 positions matching TRBD2. After removal of 1 base from V and 7 bases from J, the junction contained 3 bases not matched to a gene. Germline V CDR1 and CDR2: SGHTA, FQGNSA. The CDR3 totals 14 residues. The CDR3 reads CASSLGLARNEQFF. Written as DNA, the CDR3 is TGTGCCAGCAGCTTAGGACTAGCGAGAAATGAGCAGTTCTTC.

The CDR3 sequence: CASRPGTGGKRTQYF. In DNA form, the CDR3 reads TGTGCCAGCAGGCCCGGGACAGGGGGCAAGAGGACCCAGTACTTC. The chain links TRBV6-6 to TRBJ2-5, with TRBD1 matching 12 bases. Germline trimming cut 6 bases from V and 7 bases from J; bases unmatched to any gene: 9. Germline V gene data show CDR1 as MNHNY and CDR2 as SVGAGI (reference sequence). The CDR3 covers 15 residues.

This clone was seen a handful of times. The CDR3 sequence: CASSSTWGTGGIGELFF. The CDR3 nucleotides are TGTGCCAGCAGTTCAACATGGGGGACAGGGGGGATCGGGGAGCTGTTTTTT. The chain uses TRBV28 and TRBJ2-2; 11 bases line up with TRBD1. Germline trimming cut 4 bases from V and 7 bases from J; bases unmatched to any gene: 11. The CDR3 is 17 amino acids. CDR1 is MDHEN and CDR2 is SYDVKM in the germline V gene.

The rearrangement links TRBV19 to TRBJ2-3, with a weak D call TRBD1 (6 bases). Germline V gene data show CDR1 as LNHDA and CDR2 as SQIVND (reference sequence). The CDR3 is made up of 16 amino acids. V lost 2 bases and J lost 3, with 15 bases in between. CDR3 residues: CASSIREQGRTDTQYF. CDR3 DNA sequence: TGTGCCAGTAGTATAAGGGAACAGGGTCGTACAGATACGCAGTATTTT. Combining the CDR3 with reference TRBV19 and TRBJ2-3 gives the whole variable domain DGGITQSPKYLFRKEGQNVTLSCEQNLNHDAMYWYRQDPGQGLRLIYYSQIVNDFQKGDIAEGYSVSREKKESFPLTVTSAQKNPTAFYLCASSIREQGRTDTQYFGPGTRLTVL.

This clone was seen once. This rearrangement joins TRBV12-3 or TRBV12-4 to TRBJ1-1; tentative D call: TRBD1 (6 bases). V lost 5 bases and J lost 5, with 12 bases in between. The CDR3 sequence is 13 residues long. The CDR3 spells CASSEDSYTEAFF. The CDR3 nucleotides are TGTGCCAGCAGTGAGGACAGCTATACTGAAGCTTTCTTT.

The V gene is TRBV12-3 or TRBV12-4, the J gene TRBJ1-1, with a weak D call TRBD1 (6 bases). The CDR3 is 12 residues long. Trimming removed 6 bases from V and 8 bases from J, with 13 bases in between. This CDR3 is CASRLSTGEAFF. As DNA, the CDR3 is TGTGCCAGCAGGCTTAGCACAGGGGAAGCTTTCTTT.

This sequence joins TRBV5-1 and TRBJ1-2; D uncertain. Germline V lookup: CDR1 SGHRS, CDR2 YFSETQ. This CDR3 region has 14 residues. The ends were cut back, 0 bases at V and 2 bases at J, with 8 bases in the middle. CDR3 DNA: TGCGCCAGCAGCTTGGATGGCGGAAACTATGGCTACACCTTC. Amino acid sequence: CASSLDGGNYGYTF.

The genes are TRBV11-2 and TRBJ1-1; the D is unclear. V was cut by 1 base and J by 5 bases, with 5 bases left in between. The CDR3 is 12 amino acids. Germline V gene data show CDR1 as SGHAT and CDR2 as FQNNGV. The CDR3 DNA is TGTGCCAGCAGCTTAGGAGCTACTGAAGCTTTCTTT. This encodes CASSLGATEAFF.

The rearrangement uses TRBV19 and TRBJ1-2; TRBD1 agrees at 7 bases. Losses at the gene ends were 3 bases for V and 3 bases for J; bases not matched to a gene: 1. The CDR3 runs to 13 residues. Germline V gene sequence: CDR1 LNHDA, CDR2 SQIVND (reference sequence). The CDR3 sequence is CASSITGDYGYTF. Written as DNA, the CDR3 is TGTGCCAGTAGTATCACAGGGGACTATGGCTACACCTTC.

This chain connects TRBV2 to TRBJ2-4; 11 bases are a match to TRBD2. V dropped 4 bases and J dropped 7; count of bases not matched to a gene: 6. CDR1 is SNHLY and CDR2 is FYNNEI in the germline V gene. This CDR3 contains 15 residues. The CDR3 nucleotides are TGTGCCAGCAGTGGTGGGATAGCGGGAGGGAACATTCAGTACTTC. Its protein product is CASSGGIAGGNIQYF.

The chain recombines TRBV21-1 with TRBJ2-7; the table gives TRBD1 as D, unverified against the DNA. TRBV21-1 is assigned pseudogene status. The CDR3 consists of 16 residues. CDR3 coding DNA: TGTGCCAGCAGCACCCTCCTCGAGACAGGGGTTGACGAGCAGTACTTC. Translated, it gives CASSTLLETGVDEQYF.

The rearrangement links TRBV14 to TRBJ2-7, with D uncertain. The CDR3 consists of 14 residues. Trimming stripped 4 bases from V and 2 bases from J, with 12 bases between. Germline loops: CDR1 SGHDN, CDR2 FVKESK. The CDR3 here is CASSRQMNAYEQYF. DNA for the CDR3: TGTGCCAGCAGCCGACAAATGAACGCCTACGAGCAGTACTTC. The full variable domain, with the rest looked up from reference TRBV14 and TRBJ2-7, is EAGVTQFPSHSVIEKGQTVTLRCDPISGHDNLYWYRRVMGKEIKFLLHFVKESKQDESGMPNNRFLAERTGGTYSTLKVQPAELEDSGVYFCASSRQMNAYEQYFGPGTRLTVT.